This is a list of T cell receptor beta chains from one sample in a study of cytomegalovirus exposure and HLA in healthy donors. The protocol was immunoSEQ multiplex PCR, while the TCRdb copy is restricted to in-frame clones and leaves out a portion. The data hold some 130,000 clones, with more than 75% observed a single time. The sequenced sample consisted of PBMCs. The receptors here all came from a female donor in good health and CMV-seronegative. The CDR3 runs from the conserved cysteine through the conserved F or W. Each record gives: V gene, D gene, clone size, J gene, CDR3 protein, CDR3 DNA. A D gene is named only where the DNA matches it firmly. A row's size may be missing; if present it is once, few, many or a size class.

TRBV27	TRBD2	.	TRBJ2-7	CASSRSRGETYEQYF	TGTGCCAGCAGCCGCTCTCGGGGGGAAACCTACGAGCAGTACTTC
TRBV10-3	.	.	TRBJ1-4	CAISESSPGRTNEKLFF	TGTGCCATCAGTGAGTCCAGCCCGGGGAGAACTAATGAAAAACTGTTTTTT
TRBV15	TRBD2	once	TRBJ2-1	CATSGASGYRREQFF	TGTGCCACCAGCGGAGCTAGCGGTTACAGACGGGAACAGTTCTTC
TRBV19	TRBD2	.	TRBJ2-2	CASSRLAGGNTGELFF	TGTGCCAGTAGTAGGCTAGCGGGAGGTAACACCGGGGAGCTGTTTTTT
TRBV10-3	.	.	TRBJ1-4	CAIGLNEKLFF	TGTGCCATCGGCCTTAATGAAAAACTGTTTTTT
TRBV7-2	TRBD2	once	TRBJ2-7	CASSYSGTSGYEQYF	TGTGCCAGCAGCTATTCCGGGACTAGCGGCTACGAGCAGTACTTC
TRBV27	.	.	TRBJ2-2	CASSLYSGHFTGELFF	TGTGCCAGCAGTTTATACTCGGGACACTTCACCGGGGAGCTGTTTTTT
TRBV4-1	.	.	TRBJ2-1	CASSQITGAYNEQFF	TGCGCCAGCAGCCAGATTACGGGAGCCTACAATGAGCAGTTCTTC
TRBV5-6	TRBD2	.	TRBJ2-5	CASSLVLAGGRETQYF	TGTGCCAGCAGCTTAGTACTAGCGGGGGGGCGAGAGACCCAGTACTTC
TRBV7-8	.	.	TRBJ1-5	CASSSKDRFRQPQHF	TGTGCCAGCAGCTCTAAAGACAGGTTTCGTCAGCCCCAGCATTTT
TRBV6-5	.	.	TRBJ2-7	CASSRTRGNYEQYF	TGTGCCAGCAGTCGGACAAGGGGTAACTACGAGCAGTACTTC
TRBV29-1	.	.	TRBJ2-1	CSVERFQGVGDEQFF	TGCAGCGTTGAAAGGTTTCAGGGCGTAGGAGATGAGCAGTTCTTC
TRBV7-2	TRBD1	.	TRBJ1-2	CASSLTGGRGYTF	TGTGCCAGCAGCTTGACAGGGGGTCGTGGCTACACCTTC
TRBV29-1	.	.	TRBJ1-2	CSVGGGTEYGYTF	TGCAGCGTTGGAGGAGGGACGGAGTATGGCTACACCTTC
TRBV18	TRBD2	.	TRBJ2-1	CASSPPGSGSSEQFF	TGTGCCAGCTCACCACCGGGGAGCGGGAGCAGTGAGCAGTTCTTC
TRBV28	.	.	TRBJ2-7	CASSQIDYEQYF	TGTGCCAGCAGCCAAATAGACTACGAGCAGTACTTC
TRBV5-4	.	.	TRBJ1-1	CASRSVGLDTEAFF	TGTGCCAGCAGGTCCGTAGGACTCGACACTGAAGCTTTCTTT
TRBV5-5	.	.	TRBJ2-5	CASSSLAGRETQYF	TGTGCCAGCAGCTCCCTGGCGGGGAGGGAGACCCAGTACTTC
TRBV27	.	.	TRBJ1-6	CASSWQGDSPLHF	TGTGCCAGCAGTTGGCAGGGTGACTCACCCCTCCACTTT
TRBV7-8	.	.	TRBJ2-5	CASTSEEGTQYF	TGTGCCAGCACATCAGAGGAGGGGACCCAGTACTTC
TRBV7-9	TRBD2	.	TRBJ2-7	CASSLIGGLAGYEQYF	TGTGCCAGCAGCCTAATTGGAGGGCTAGCGGGCTACGAGCAGTACTTC
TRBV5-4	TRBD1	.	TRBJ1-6	CASSLGGQGNSPLHF	TGTGCCAGCAGCTTGGGGGGACAGGGGAATTCACCCCTCCACTTT
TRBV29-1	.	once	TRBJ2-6	CSDAGTGANVLTF	TGCAGCGACGCGGGCACTGGGGCCAACGTCCTGACTTTC
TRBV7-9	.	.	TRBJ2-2	CATSTGELFF	TGTGCCACCTCCACCGGGGAGCTGTTTTTT
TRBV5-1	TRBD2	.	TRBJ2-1	CASSPVAGGASDNEQFF	TGCGCCAGCAGCCCGGTGGCGGGGGGGGCGAGCGACAATGAGCAGTTCTTC
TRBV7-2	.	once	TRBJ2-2	CASSLVSEPHGELFF	TGTGCCAGCAGCTTAGTATCCGAGCCTCACGGGGAGCTGTTTTTT
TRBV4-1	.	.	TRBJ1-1	CASSRRGSNTEAFF	TGCGCCAGCAGCCGCAGGGGATCGAACACTGAAGCTTTCTTT
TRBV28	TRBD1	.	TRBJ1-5	CASSLTGVQPQHF	TGTGCCAGCAGTTTGACAGGGGTCCAGCCCCAGCATTTT
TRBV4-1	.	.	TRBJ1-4	CASSQVGGDRELFF	TGCGCCAGCAGCCAAGTAGGCGGGGACCGCGAACTGTTTTTT
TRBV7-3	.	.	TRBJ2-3	CASSLQGGARTDTQYF	TGTGCCAGCAGCTTACAAGGGGGGGCGAGAACAGATACGCAGTATTTT
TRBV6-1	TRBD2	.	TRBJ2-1	CASTSSGLSYNEQFF	TGTGCCAGCACGTCTAGCGGGCTATCCTACAATGAGCAGTTCTTC
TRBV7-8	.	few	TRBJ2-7	CASSDRQRTYEQYF	TGTGCCAGCAGCGATCGACAGCGAACCTACGAGCAGTACTTC
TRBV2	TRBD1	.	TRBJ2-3	CASSSPGQSSTDTQYF	TGTGCCAGCAGCTCCCCGGGACAGTCTAGCACAGATACGCAGTATTTT
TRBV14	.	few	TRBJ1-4	CASSQVRLNGVEKLFF	TGTGCCAGCAGCCAAGTACGACTAAATGGCGTGGAAAAACTGTTTTTT
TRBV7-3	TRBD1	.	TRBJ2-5	CASSFRDRGETQYF	TGTGCCAGCAGCTTCCGGGACAGGGGTGAGACCCAGTACTTC
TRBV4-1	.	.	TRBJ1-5	CASSQSLRGAIKPQHF	TGCGCCAGCAGCCAAAGTCTTCGGGGAGCAATCAAGCCCCAGCATTTT
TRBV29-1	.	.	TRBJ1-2	CSVSPLLQDGYTF	TGCAGCGTTTCCCCGCTACTTCAGGATGGCTACACCTTC
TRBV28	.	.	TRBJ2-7	CASRPGGPNDYEQYF	TGTGCCAGCAGGCCAGGGGGGCCTAATGACTACGAGCAGTACTTC
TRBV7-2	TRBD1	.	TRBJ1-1	CASSLTGGLTEAFF	TGTGCCAGCAGCCTCACAGGGGGTTTGACTGAAGCTTTCTTT
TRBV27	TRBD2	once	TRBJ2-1	CASRAGGITVAGSYNEQFF	TGTGCCAGCCGAGCGGGGGGTATTACAGTGGCCGGCTCCTACAATGAGCAGTTCTTC
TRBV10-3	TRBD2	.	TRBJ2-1	CATAGGPRNEQFF	TGTGCCACTGCGGGGGGGCCAAGGAATGAGCAGTTCTTC
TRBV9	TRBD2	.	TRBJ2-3	CASSVVPGLAGYTQYF	TGTGCCAGCAGCGTAGTACCGGGACTAGCGGGATATACGCAGTATTTT